Below, 24 T cell receptor beta chains from the same sample are listed, as sequenced in a study of PD-L1 blockade in urothelial cancer. The time point: peripheral blood 6 weeks after treatment start. Here immunoSEQ multiplex PCR was the method, and the copy in TCRdb shows in-frame clones only, minus some. The table shows some 30,000 clones, with 75% to 85% occurring only once. The specimen comprised PBMCs, sampled around atezolizumab (anti-PD-L1) treatment. The receptors originated from a man between 65 and 85 years old with urothelial cancer.

This chain joins TRBV7-2 and TRBJ2-7; TRBD2 aligns across 11 bases. The CDR3 spans 15 residues. Germline CDR1 and CDR2: SGHTA and FQGNSA. J lost 3 bases, V lost 2 bases, and 3 bases had no gene match. CDR3 DNA sequence: TGTGCCAGCAGCTTATATGGGACTAGCGGCTACGAGCAGTACTTC. Amino acids: CASSLYGTSGYEQYF.

The chain uses TRBV10-3 and TRBJ2-7; 11 positions agree with TRBD2. The germline V gene has CDR1 ENHRY and CDR2 SYGVKD. Losses at the gene ends were 6 bases for V and 5 bases for J; bases not matched to a gene: 6. The CDR3 runs 14 residues. CDR3 nucleotides: TGTGCCATCAGCGAGACTAGCGGGACTAACGAGCAGTACTTC. Its translation: CAISETSGTNEQYF.

The genes are TRBV5-4 and TRBJ1-1; TRBD1 aligns across 8 bases. Germline-derived CDR1 and CDR2 are SGHNT and YYREEE (reference sequence). The CDR3 consists of 15 residues. The J segment lost 2 bases and the V segment lost 3 bases, leaving 6 bases of the junction unmatched. CDR3 amino acids: CASSSKQGVNTEAFF. The CDR3 nucleotides read TGTGCCAGCAGCTCTAAACAGGGGGTAAACACTGAAGCTTTCTTT.

This clone is a singleton in its sample. V and J are TRBV29-1 and TRBJ1-2, with 9 bases matching TRBD1. V lost 7 bases to trimming and J lost 8 bases; unmatched junction nucleotides: 8. From germline, CDR1 is SQVTM and CDR2 ANQGSEA. The CDR3 contains 12 residues. In nucleotides, the CDR3 is TGCAGCGGGGTACAGGGGGCGCAGGGCTACACCTTC. This codes for CSGVQGAQGYTF.

The CDR3 reads CASSQAAGGIFEQYF. In DNA, the CDR3 is TGTGCCAGCAGCCAAGCAGCGGGAGGAATCTTTGAGCAGTACTTC. The chain is built from TRBV14 and TRBJ2-7; 9 bases align to TRBD2. The germline V gene encodes CDR1 SGHDN and CDR2 FVKESK. This CDR3 is built from 15 residues. After removal of 1 base from V and 7 bases from J, the junction contained 8 bases not matched to a gene.

The rearrangement uses TRBV5-4 and TRBJ1-2, with 7 positions matching TRBD1. Trimming at V came to 0 bases and at J to 4 bases, leaving 9 bases not matched to a gene. The germline V gene encodes CDR1 SGHNT and CDR2 YYREEE (reference sequence). CDR3 size: 16 residues. The CDR3 spells CASSLAPGQKTYGYTF. The CDR3 DNA is TGTGCCAGCAGCTTGGCACCGGGACAGAAGACCTATGGCTACACCTTC.

The chain combines TRBV7-2 with TRBJ2-7, with D perhaps TRBD2 (6 bases). This CDR3 comprises 15 residues. V was pared by 1 base and J by 0 bases, with 10 bases between. The germline V gene encodes CDR1 SGHTA and CDR2 FQGNSA. CDR3 protein: CASSLEAGSSYEQYF. CDR3 coding DNA: TGTGCCAGCAGCTTAGAAGCCGGGAGCTCCTACGAGCAGTACTTC.

This clone was observed a few times. The rearrangement uses TRBV5-1 and TRBJ2-5, with a tentative D call TRBD1 (5 bases). CDR3 length: 14 amino acids. The germline V and J ends were trimmed by 6 bases and 1 base, with 13 bases remaining between them. CDR1 and CDR2 from the germline V gene are SGHRS and YFSETQ. Here the CDR3 DNA reads TGCGCCAGCACCTACGTGGACATCCAAGAGACCCAGTACTTC. Protein product: CASTYVDIQETQYF. The whole variable domain, filled in from reference TRBV5-1 and TRBJ2-5, reads KAGVTQTPRYLIKTRGQQVTLSCSPISGHRSVSWYQQTPGQGLQFLFEYFSETQRNKGNFPGRFSGRQFSNSRSEMNVSTLELGDSALYLCASTYVDIQETQYFGPGTRLLVL.

The J gene is TRBJ2-1, the V gene TRBV6-6; 14 bases match TRBD2. The J segment lost 9 bases and the V segment lost 5 bases, leaving 6 bases of the junction unmatched. CDR3 length: 15 amino acids. Germline loops: CDR1 MNHNY, CDR2 SVGAGI (reference sequence). The CDR3 region has the DNA TGTGCCAGCAGTAAAGGGACTAGCGGGGGTGTTGAGCAGTTCTTC. Its protein product is CASSKGTSGGVEQFF.

This chain joins TRBV5-4 and TRBJ1-1; TRBD1 aligns across 7 bases. Trimming at V came to 0 bases and at J to 5 bases, leaving 4 bases not matched to a gene. The CDR3 is 14 residues long. Germline lookup yields CDR1 SGHNT and CDR2 YYREEE (reference sequence). CDR3 sequence: CASSLAGGRTEAFF. The CDR3 bases are TGTGCCAGCAGCTTGGCAGGGGGGCGGACTGAAGCTTTCTTT.

The V call is TRBV7-8, the J call TRBJ1-1, with 7 nucleotides matching TRBD1. The CDR3 is made up of 13 amino acids. Germline loops: CDR1 SGHVS, CDR2 FQNEAQ. The trim removed 3 bases at V and 4 bases at J, leaving 2 bases unmatched. CDR3 in DNA: TGTGCCAGCAGCTTTAACAGGGGCACTGAAGCTTTCTTT. The encoded protein is CASSFNRGTEAFF.

In nucleotides, the CDR3 is TGTGCCAGCAGTTTAGTGGGACTAGCGGGAGCTGGAGGGGGCACAGATACGCAGTATTTT. Amino acid sequence: CASSLVGLAGAGGGTDTQYF. The genes are TRBV27 and TRBJ2-3, with 14 bases identical to TRBD2. Losses at the gene ends were 2 bases for V and 1 base for J; bases not matched to a gene: 11. The CDR3 consists of 20 residues. The germline V gene encodes CDR1 MNHEY and CDR2 SMNVEV (reference sequence).

The V and J genes are TRBV6-1 and TRBJ2-5; 8 bases match TRBD2. CDR1 is MNHNS and CDR2 is SASEGT in the germline V gene. With 7 bases clipped from V and 4 bases from J, the junction kept 8 bases outside the gene matches. The length of the CDR3 is 14 residues. The CDR3 DNA sequence: TGTGCCAGCATGGTACGGGAGGGCCCAGAGACCCAGTACTTC. Protein: CASMVREGPETQYF.

The chain uses TRBV7-2 and TRBJ1-6; 8 bases agree with TRBD1. V shed 1 base, J shed 10 bases, and the junction held 3 bases outside the gene matches. The length of the CDR3 is 14 residues. Germline values: CDR1 SGHTA, CDR2 FQGNSA. The CDR3 DNA follows: TGTGCCAGCAGCTTAGAGACAGGGGACTCACCCCTCCACTTT. It codes for CASSLETGDSPLHF.

The V call is TRBV18, the J call TRBJ1-3, with 8 bases matching TRBD1. The CDR3 extends over 15 amino acids. The junction had 7 bases not matched to a gene; V was cut back by 5 bases and J by 4 bases. Germline V gene sequence: CDR1 KGHSH, CDR2 LQKENI. The CDR3: CASSADRGAGNTIYF. The CDR3 nucleotides read TGTGCCAGCTCAGCCGACAGGGGAGCGGGAAACACCATATATTTT.

V is TRBV5-1 and J is TRBJ2-1; no clear D gene. The CDR3 contains 14 residues. The V gene lost 3 bases and the J gene lost 5 bases, with 12 bases spanning the gap. Germline CDR1 reads SGHRS; CDR2 reads YFSETQ. The CDR3 bases are TGCGCCAGCAGCTCAACAACCATTAACAATGAGCAGTTCTTC. Amino acids: CASSSTTINNEQFF. Filled out from reference TRBV5-1 and TRBJ2-1, the complete variable domain reads KAGVTQTPRYLIKTRGQQVTLSCSPISGHRSVSWYQQTPGQGLQFLFEYFSETQRNKGNFPGRFSGRQFSNSRSEMNVSTLELGDSALYLCASSSTTINNEQFFGPGTRLTVL.

The rearrangement uses TRBV5-1 and TRBJ2-3; tentatively, D is TRBD2 (5 bases). The V gene lost 4 bases and the J gene lost 2 bases, with 17 bases spanning the gap. The CDR3 runs to 16 residues. The germline V gene has CDR1 SGHRS and CDR2 YFSETQ. CDR3 amino acids: CASSPDPRGNTDTQYF. CDR3 nucleotides: TGCGCCAGCAGCCCGGACCCCCGGGGAAACACAGATACGCAGTATTTT.

V is TRBV6-4 and J is TRBJ1-4; 7 bases are a match to TRBD1. The CDR3 totals 12 residues. The trim removed 5 bases at V and 15 bases at J, leaving 9 bases unmatched. Germline loops: CDR1 MRHNA, CDR2 SNTAGT. In nucleotides, the CDR3 is TGTGCCAGCAGTCCCCCGGGACAGCCGATGTTTTTT. Its protein product is CASSPPGQPMFF.

The V gene is TRBV11-3, the J gene TRBJ2-3; TRBD2 agrees at 9 bases. The length of the CDR3 is 15 residues. Per the germline V gene, CDR1 is SGHNT and CDR2 is YENEEA. With V trimmed by 10 bases and J by 2 bases, 10 bases remained unmatched. In nucleotides, the CDR3 is TGTGCCACCCAACCCGGGACTAGCTACACAGATACGCAGTATTTT. Protein sequence: CATQPGTSYTDTQYF.

This clone was counted a few times. This chain uses TRBV30 with TRBJ2-1, with 13 bases matching TRBD2. In germline, CDR1 is GTSNPN, CDR2 SVGIG (reference sequence). CDR3 length equals 13 residues. Trimming took 8 bases from V and 9 from J; bases not matched to a gene: 7. For the CDR3, the DNA is TGTGCCCTCGGGACTAGCGGGATCGGTGAGCAGTTCTTC. It codes for CALGTSGIGEQFF.

The chain uses TRBV9 and TRBJ2-1; maybe TRBD1 (6 bases). V was cut by 2 bases and J by 7 bases, with 13 bases left in between. From germline, CDR1 is SGDLS and CDR2 YYNGEE. The CDR3 extends over 14 amino acids. CDR3 in amino acids: CASSVRGSANEQFF. The CDR3 region has the DNA TGTGCCAGCAGCGTTAGGGGGAGTGCAAATGAGCAGTTCTTC.

This clone has more than one count but fewer than ten. The chain is built from TRBV9 and TRBJ2-3; 9 bases are a match to TRBD2. The germline V gene has CDR1 SGDLS and CDR2 YYNGEE. This CDR3 is 16 amino acids long. V was clipped by 0 bases and J by 2 bases; unmatched bases: 4. The CDR3 DNA sequence: TGTGCCAGCAGCGTAGTTAGCGGGAGAGACACAGATACGCAGTATTTT. Translating gives CASSVVSGRDTDTQYF.

The chain couples TRBV18 to TRBJ2-3; D remains ambiguous. V lost 4 bases and J 0 bases, leaving 11 bases between the germline ends. Germline CDR1 is KGHSH and CDR2 is LQKENI. This CDR3 contains 15 residues. CDR3 nucleotide sequence: TGTGCCAGCTCACTGAGTCCTACTAGCACAGATACGCAGTATTTT. It is translated as CASSLSPTSTDTQYF.

The chain combines TRBV7-3 with TRBJ2-2, with D possibly matching TRBD1 (6 bases). The CDR3 is made up of 16 amino acids. V was cut by 2 bases and J by 0 bases, with 10 bases left in between. In germline, CDR1 is SGHTA, CDR2 FQGTGA. DNA of the CDR3: TGTGCCAGCAGCTTAGACAGGAGGTCGAACACCGGGGAGCTGTTTTTT. Translated: CASSLDRRSNTGELFF.